This T cell receptor beta chain came from a study of monozygotic twins with inflammatory bowel disease. Study results and limitations: Versus healthy twins, IBD patients showed fewer clonotypes shared with others, especially with disease activity.

Using eight separate reactions per sample, the authors generated cDNA. For each CDR3 protein, TCRdb gives one entry from its re-call of the 5' RACE reads, without DNA. The sample has 300,000 to 350,000 distinct CDR3 sequences; the top ten hold approximately 2%. To note about this clonotype: Its cognate antigen is unknown.

This CDR3 comprises 14 residues. The specimen sequenced was blood. The TCR originated in a human donor with ulcerative colitis or Crohn's disease, or a healthy co-twin of an affected twin (not recorded which). This chain joins TRBV12-3 or TRBV12-4 and TRBJ2-1; TCRdb proposes TRBD1, but this gene call is untestable without DNA. The CDR3 loop is CASQSGVSYNEQFF.